The 32 T cell receptor beta chains in this list originate from one sample, sequenced in a study of T cells in Graves' hyperthyroidism and ophthalmopathy. RNA transcripts served as the template for amplifying TCR beta CDR3 regions. An initial round of RT-PCR targeting the TCR CDR3 relied on the HTBI primer set. Each CDR3 protein is one row after TCRdb ran MiXCR on the multiplex PCR reads. The top ten hold roughly 15% of the sample, which has 600,000 to 750,000 distinct CDR3 sequences, 15% to 20% seen once. The sequenced sample consisted of blood. The receptors were sampled from a man aged 45-60 years with Graves' hyperthyroidism.

This clonotype was picked up many times. This sequence joins TRBV6-2 or TRBV6-3 and TRBJ2-1; 7 bases fit TRBD2. CDR1 and CDR2 from the germline V gene are MNHEY and SVGEGT. The ends lost 0 bases at V and 10 bases at J; junction bases unmatched: 6. The CDR3 is 14 residues long. DNA of the CDR3: TGTGCCAGCAGTTACTCCGCTAGCGGAGGGGAGCAGTTCTTC. Amino acid sequence: CASSYSASGGEQFF.

The rearrangement links TRBV4-1 to TRBJ2-1; D is undetermined. The CDR3 has 14 amino acids. V was trimmed by 4 bases and J by 6 bases, leaving 13 bases between them. Germline lookup yields CDR1 MGHRA and CDR2 YSYEKL. CDR3 loop: CASSRAWTGNEQFF. The CDR3 DNA follows: TGCGCCAGCAGCCGCGCGTGGACGGGCAATGAGCAGTTCTTC.

This clonotype was seen only a few times. V and J are TRBV19 and TRBJ2-1, with a tentative D call TRBD1 (6 bases). The germline CDR1 and CDR2 sequences are LNHDA and SQIVND (reference sequence). This CDR3 is built from 17 residues. V lost 1 base to trimming and J lost 5 bases, with 18 bases between them. CDR3 region: CASSIVSRRQGNNEQFF. As DNA, the CDR3 is TGTGCCAGTAGTATAGTATCAAGGAGGCAGGGGAACAATGAGCAGTTCTTC.

There are many counts of this clonotype. The rearrangement uses TRBV12-3 or TRBV12-4 and TRBJ2-2; 8 bases are shared with TRBD2. CDR3 length equals 16 residues. V lost 6 bases, J lost 5 bases, and 11 bases stayed unmatched. The CDR3 here is CASRTSSGARTGELFF. CDR3 in DNA: TGTGCCAGCAGAACGAGTAGCGGGGCCAGAACCGGGGAGCTGTTTTTT.

This clonotype was seen many times. This chain uses TRBV2 with TRBJ1-1, with a weak D call TRBD1 (5 bases). The CDR3 loop spans 13 amino acids. Germline values: CDR1 SNHLY, CDR2 FYNNEI. The V gene lost 6 bases and the J gene lost 5 bases, with 13 bases spanning the gap. Written as DNA, the CDR3 is TGTGCCAGCAGACTTGGGGCGTGGACTGAAGCTTTCTTT. Its protein product is CASRLGAWTEAFF.

This clonotype has only a few counts. The DNA of the CDR3 is TGCAGTGCTACCCCGGGACTAGCGGGCAATGAGCAGTTCTTC. Translating it yields CSATPGLAGNEQFF. The chain couples TRBV20-1 to TRBJ2-1; 12 nucleotides match TRBD2. This CDR3 is 14 amino acids long. From germline, CDR1 is DFQATT and CDR2 SNEGSKA (reference sequence). V was clipped by 4 bases and J by 6 bases; unmatched bases: 4.

In its sample, this clonotype was seen a few times. The chain uses TRBV7-2 and TRBJ1-2; D is ambiguous. V dropped 2 bases and J dropped 5 bases, with 21 bases sitting between them. The germline gives CDR1 SGHTA, CDR2 FQGNSA. The CDR3 is made up of 17 amino acids. The CDR3 DNA is TGTGCCAGCAGCTTAAGTGGTAGTACAGAGGCCCGATATGGCTACACCTTC. Translation: CASSLSGSTEARYGYTF. The whole variable domain, remainder taken from reference TRBV7-2 and TRBJ1-2, is GAGVSQSPSNKVTEKGKDVELRCDPISGHTALYWYRQSLGQGLEFLIYFQGNSAPDKSGLPSDRFSAERTGGSVSTLTIQRTQQEDSAVYLCASSLSGSTEARYGYTFGSGTRLTVV.

This clonotype was counted at least ten times. The CDR3 DNA is TGCAGTGCTAGAAAATCCTACGAGCAGTACTTC. Its protein product is CSARKSYEQYF. V usage is TRBV20-1 and J usage is TRBJ2-7; D remains unclear. V dropped 2 bases and J dropped 1 base, with 3 bases sitting between them. The CDR3 contains 11 residues. The germline V gene has CDR1 DFQATT and CDR2 SNEGSKA (reference sequence).

This chain uses TRBV3-1 with TRBJ2-1; D perhaps matches TRBD2 (6 bases). Per germline, CDR1 LGHDT and CDR2 YNNKEL (reference sequence). Trimming stripped 1 base from V and 4 bases from J, with 17 bases between. The CDR3 consists of 17 residues. The CDR3 loop is CASSQAPGRGFYNEQFF. The CDR3 region has the DNA TGTGCCAGCAGCCAAGCCCCCGGGAGAGGATTTTACAATGAGCAGTTCTTC.

Ten or more counts support this clonotype. V usage is TRBV24-1 and J usage is TRBJ2-5; 9 bases fit TRBD2. The CDR3 is 14 residues long. CDR1 is KGHDR, CDR2 SFDVKD, per germline. V was clipped by 3 bases and J by 5 bases; unmatched bases: 3. The CDR3 here is CATSDGLAGETQYF. CDR3 in DNA: TGTGCCACCAGTGATGGTCTAGCGGGGGAGACCCAGTACTTC.

The chain joins TRBV6-1 to TRBJ2-1, with D unclear. V was pared by 3 bases and J by 3 bases, with 15 bases between. Germline V gene lookup returns CDR1 MNHNS and CDR2 SASEGT. The CDR3 is made up of 16 amino acids. The CDR3 spells CASSDSSIRYYNEQFF. The CDR3 DNA reads TGTGCCAGCAGTGACTCTTCAATACGATACTACAATGAGCAGTTCTTC.

The chain joins TRBV11-2 to TRBJ2-7, with TRBD1 matching 7 bases. Germline V CDR1 and CDR2: SGHAT, FQNNGV. The CDR3 consists of 15 residues. The CDR3 nucleotides are TGTGCGACCCGGGACAGAGGGCTTAGCTCCTACGAGCAGTACTTC. As protein: CATRDRGLSSYEQYF.

This clonotype was observed a handful of times. The chain combines TRBV7-2 with TRBJ1-5; D unresolved. The CDR3 is made up of 16 amino acids. The V gene lost 0 bases and the J gene lost 0 bases, with 9 bases spanning the gap. Germline V gene lookup returns CDR1 SGHTA and CDR2 FQGNSA. The CDR3 is CASSLAAPGSNQPQHF. CDR3 nucleotide sequence: TGTGCCAGCAGCTTAGCGGCCCCAGGTAGCAATCAGCCCCAGCATTTT.

This clonotype was picked up many times. The V and J genes are TRBV9 and TRBJ2-5; 9 bases align to TRBD2. Germline-derived CDR1 and CDR2 are SGDLS and YYNGEE. Trimming at V came to 0 bases and at J to 2 bases, leaving 2 bases not matched to a gene. This CDR3 region has 15 residues. The CDR3 sequence is CASSVDSGRQETQYF. The CDR3 coding sequence is TGTGCCAGCAGCGTAGACAGCGGGAGGCAAGAGACCCAGTACTTC.

The sample holds many counts of this clonotype. The chain employs TRBV5-1 and TRBJ1-2; D unclear. Germline V gives CDR1 SGHRS, CDR2 YFSETQ. The V gene lost 2 bases and the J gene lost 6 bases, with 14 bases spanning the gap. The CDR3 contains 14 residues. This CDR3 is CASSFLEGLDGYTF. Written as DNA, the CDR3 is TGCGCCAGCAGCTTTTTGGAGGGTTTGGATGGCTACACCTTC. Supplemented by reference TRBV5-1 and TRBJ1-2, the full variable domain reads KAGVTQTPRYLIKTRGQQVTLSCSPISGHRSVSWYQQTPGQGLQFLFEYFSETQRNKGNFPGRFSGRQFSNSRSEMNVSTLELGDSALYLCASSFLEGLDGYTFGSGTRLTVV.

This clonotype was seen many times. The chain couples TRBV18 to TRBJ2-3; possibly TRBD2 for D (6 bases). The germline V gene encodes CDR1 KGHSH and CDR2 LQKENI. V shed 0 bases and J shed 3 bases, with 7 bases lying between them. CDR3 size: 14 residues. This chain's CDR3 is CASSPPEGTDTQYF. The CDR3 DNA reads TGTGCCAGCTCACCACCGGAGGGGACAGATACGCAGTATTTT.

CDR3 DNA: TGTGCCAGCAGCCAGCTGGTGGATAGCGGGAGTTACGAGCAGTACTTC. Residues: CASSQLVDSGSYEQYF. This chain joins TRBV3-1 and TRBJ2-7; 9 bases map to TRBD2. Germline values: CDR1 LGHDT, CDR2 YNNKEL (reference sequence). There are 16 residues in the CDR3. Trimming removed 3 bases from V and 4 bases from J; junction bases left unmatched: 10.

As to this clonotype: One end of the junction does not line up with germline, which may come from a read error. The chain employs TRBV6-5 and TRBJ2-2; possible D gene TRBD2, 6 bases. Germline V CDR1 and CDR2: MNHEY, SVGAGI. CDR3 length: 15 amino acids. The CDR3 nucleotides read TGTGCCAGCAGTTGGGCCTCCGCGAACACCGGGGGGCTGTTTTTT. Protein sequence: CASSWASANTGGLFF.

V is TRBV3-1 and J is TRBJ2-6; TRBD2 aligns across 7 bases. This CDR3 comprises 18 residues. The V gene end was trimmed by 6 bases and the J gene end by 2 bases; junction bases not matched to a gene: 13. The germline V gene has CDR1 LGHDT and CDR2 YNNKEL (reference sequence). CDR3 coding DNA: TGTGCCAGCAGGCCTAACGGACTAGTGAGACCTGGGGCCAACGTCCTGACTTTC. Translating it yields CASRPNGLVRPGANVLTF.

This clonotype came up a few times. The chain uses TRBV13 and TRBJ1-2, with TRBD1 matching over 12 bases. CDR1 and CDR2 from the germline V gene are PRHDT and FYEKMQ (reference sequence). V trimming: 4 bases; J trimming: 1 base; junction bases outside the gene matches: 22. The CDR3 extends over 22 amino acids. CDR3 region: CASSSRSGTGGAIGEDNYGYTF. DNA of the CDR3: TGTGCCAGCAGCTCCCGGTCCGGGACAGGGGGCGCAATCGGGGAGGATAACTATGGCTACACCTTC.

For this clonotype: A much larger clone differs from this one at a single base, so this may be a read error. The chain couples TRBV28 to TRBJ1-2; no definite D call. V lost 2 bases, J lost 7 bases, and 14 bases lay in between. The germline gives CDR1 MDHEN, CDR2 SYDVKM. The CDR3 covers 14 residues. CDR3 nucleotides: TGTGCCAGCAGTTTACGTACAGTTCTACTTGGCTACACCTTC. This translates into CASSLRTVLLGYTF.

The gene calls are TRBV14 and TRBJ2-4, with 11 bases fitting TRBD2. This CDR3 spans 18 amino acids. CDR1 SGHDN and CDR2 FVKESK come from the germline V gene. J gave up 6 bases and V 0 bases, and 10 bases lay outside the gene matches. The CDR3 spells CASSQDAFIAGGGNIQYF. The CDR3 coding sequence is TGTGCCAGCAGCCAAGATGCGTTCATAGCGGGAGGGGGAAACATTCAGTACTTC. The entire variable domain, with the rest obtained from reference TRBV14 and TRBJ2-4, is as follows: EAGVTQFPSHSVIEKGQTVTLRCDPISGHDNLYWYRRVMGKEIKFLLHFVKESKQDESGMPNNRFLAERTGGTYSTLKVQPAELEDSGVYFCASSQDAFIAGGGNIQYFGAGTRLSVL.

This chain connects TRBV20-1 to TRBJ2-1, with 7 positions matching TRBD1. This CDR3 contains 13 residues. V lost 2 bases, J lost 7 bases, and 5 bases stayed unmatched. CDR1 is DFQATT and CDR2 is SNEGSKA in the germline V gene (reference sequence). The CDR3 coding sequence is TGCAGTGCTAGACGAGCAGGGGGAAATGAGCAGTTCTTC. Translated, it gives CSARRAGGNEQFF.

The rearrangement uses TRBV25-1 and TRBJ2-3, with 9 bases that match TRBD2. CDR1 is MGHDK, CDR2 SYGVNS, per germline. With V trimmed by 2 bases and J by 2 bases, 8 bases remained unmatched. This CDR3 is built from 17 residues. Here the CDR3 DNA reads TGTGCCAGCAGTGAAGCTACGGCTAGCGGGGACACAGATACGCAGTATTTT. Translated, it gives CASSEATASGDTDTQYF. The whole variable domain, filled in from reference TRBV25-1 and TRBJ2-3, reads EADIYQTPRYLVIGTGKKITLECSQTMGHDKMYWYQQDPGMELHLIHYSYGVNSTEKGDLSSESTVSRIRTEHFPLTLESARPSHTSQYLCASSEATASGDTDTQYFGPGTRLTVL.

The rearrangement uses TRBV20-1 and TRBJ1-5; D not resolved. This CDR3 region has 16 residues. The germline V gene encodes CDR1 DFQATT and CDR2 SNEGSKA (reference sequence). With 0 bases removed from V and 8 bases from J, the gap between germline ends came to 20 bases. The CDR3 sequence is CSARDPSRKSEEPQHF. The DNA of the CDR3 is TGCAGTGCTAGAGATCCTTCTCGAAAGTCGGAGGAGCCCCAGCATTTT.

This sequence joins TRBV5-5 and TRBJ2-3; weak D call: TRBD2 (6 bases). The CDR3 sequence is 16 residues long. Trimming took off 2 bases at V and 0 bases at J, with 13 bases between the two ends. Germline CDR1 is SGHKS and CDR2 is YYEKEE (reference sequence). The CDR3, as DNA: TGTGCCAGCAGCTTATCCGGGAGCGCCAGCACAGATACGCAGTATTTT. Translated: CASSLSGSASTDTQYF.

The J gene is TRBJ1-5, the V gene TRBV2; a possible D gene is TRBD1 (5 bases). Germline V gene lookup returns CDR1 SNHLY and CDR2 FYNNEI. Trimming shortened V by 4 bases and J by 2 bases, and 18 bases separated the two germline ends. This CDR3 comprises 17 residues. The CDR3 DNA is TGTGCCAGCAGTGGAGGGACTAGCGGGAGAGGCAATCAGCCCCAGCATTTT. Its translation: CASSGGTSGRGNQPQHF.

The chain recombines TRBV4-1 with TRBJ1-2; 9 bases are shared with TRBD1. Germline loops: CDR1 MGHRA, CDR2 YSYEKL. V shed 4 bases and J 6 bases; nucleotides not matched to a gene: 3. The CDR3 runs to 13 residues. The CDR3: CASSPTGGDGYTF. Written as DNA, the CDR3 is TGCGCCAGCAGCCCGACAGGGGGGGATGGCTACACCTTC.

Many counts were recorded for this clonotype. The chain uses TRBV2 and TRBJ1-2; the D gene is possibly TRBD1 (5 bases). The CDR3 covers 14 residues. Germline V lookup: CDR1 SNHLY, CDR2 FYNNEI. Trimming stripped 5 bases from V and 5 bases from J, with 15 bases between. CDR3 in amino acids: CASSQGTDLYGYTF. Written as DNA, the CDR3 is TGTGCCAGCAGTCAAGGGACGGATCTTTATGGCTACACCTTC.

The genes are TRBV11-2 and TRBJ1-2; D perhaps matches TRBD1 (5 bases). V shed 4 bases and J shed 5 bases, with 20 bases lying between them. Germline CDR1 reads SGHAT; CDR2 reads FQNNGV. The CDR3 consists of 16 residues. The DNA for the CDR3 is TGTGCCAGCAGCTCTCTTAAAGTAGTGGGGACTTATGGCTACACCTTC. Translating gives CASSSLKVVGTYGYTF.

The table lists this clonotype with a few counts. The genes are TRBV4-3 and TRBJ2-7; 7 nucleotides line up with TRBD1. The CDR3 is 14 residues long. V was clipped by 4 bases and J by 2 bases; unmatched bases: 5. Germline CDR1 and CDR2: LGHNA and YSLEER. The DNA for the CDR3 is TGCGCCAGCAGCCGAGGGACAGATACCTACGAGCAGTACTTC. This encodes CASSRGTDTYEQYF.

J is TRBJ2-1 and V is TRBV6-5, with 7 bases aligning to TRBD2. After removal of 4 bases from V and 5 bases from J, the junction contained 5 bases not matched to a gene. The CDR3 contains 14 residues. Germline CDR1 reads MNHEY; CDR2 reads SVGAGI. In nucleotides, the CDR3 is TGTGCCAGCAGTTCCAGACTAGCTCACAATGAGCAGTTCTTC. Translation: CASSSRLAHNEQFF.